The entry that follows covers one TCR beta chain sequence. Its antigen is currently unknown. Profiled with immunoSEQ multiplex PCR; TCRdb holds only in-frame clones, not every one. The sample carries 630,000 or so clones, more than 95% recorded once. These data come from a study of shared clonotypes between healthy human individuals. Naive CD8 isolation took CD45RO-negative cells positively selected for CCR7 and excluded terminally differentiated effector memory CD45RA+ cells. This CDR3 has 12 residues. The germline gives CDR1 SQVTM, CDR2 ANQGSEA. V was clipped by 4 bases and J by 3 bases, with 10 bases between them. Findings of the study overall: The small donor group covered limited genetic and exposure diversity.

This receptor was taken from a man aged 25 to 45 in good health. Source material: naive CD8+ T cells sorted from blood. This chain joins TRBV29-1 and TRBJ2-7; no definite D call. The CDR3 sequence: CSVADESYEQYF. CDR3 DNA: TGCAGCGTTGCGGACGAAAGCTACGAGCAGTACTTC.